This T cell receptor (beta chain) was sequenced for a study of T-cell memory formation after mild COVID-19. Study summary: The study found TCR clusters largely donor specific.

Whole-study findings and limits: The study found balanced CD4/CD8 in clones contracting day 15 to 85 and a CD4+ lean in later expanders. Several responding clones turned up in pre-infection memory, indicating that cross-reactive memory may have taken part.

This clonotype was found a few times. Its specificity is unknown. A single record per CDR3 protein comes from TCRdb applying MiXCR to the 5' RACE reads. The sample carries under 650,000 distinct CDR3 sequences, under 20% recorded once. The ends were cut back, 6 bases at V and 7 bases at J, with 21 bases in the middle. The CDR3 extends over 15 amino acids. The germline gives CDR1 SEHNR, CDR2 FQNEAQ (reference sequence). V usage is TRBV7-9 and J usage is TRBJ1-1; D is perhaps TRBD1 (5 bases). Sequenced: PBMCs or a T cell subset sorted from them (not recorded which). This sequence originates from an adult woman who had mild COVID-19 (a few samples of this study predate the infection). Cell type and time point are not known. The CDR3 DNA reads TGTGCCAGCAGGCTGAGGGAAGGGGTAGTGAGTGAAGCTTTCTTT. Translation: CASRLREGVVSEAFF.